The 21 T cell receptor beta chains presented below share a single source sample, sequenced in a study of blood T cell repertoires in COVID-19. Using immunoSEQ multiplex PCR, the repertoire was profiled, and TCRdb retains in-frame clones only, with some absent. The table has roughly 250,000 clones, about 90% seen once. Sample: peripheral blood. These receptors were collected from a woman aged 50 to 60 with acute or convalescent COVID-19.

This chain links TRBV4-1 with TRBJ1-2, with TRBD1 matching over 7 bases. Germline V gene lookup returns CDR1 MGHRA and CDR2 YSYEKL. The CDR3 has 15 residues. The V segment lost 1 base and the J segment 0 bases; nucleotides outside the gene matches: 2. In nucleotides, the CDR3 is TGCGCCAGCAGCCAAGGGGACAGCGCTAACTATGGCTACACCTTC. Encoded protein: CASSQGDSANYGYTF.

V usage is TRBV7-8 and J usage is TRBJ2-7, with unresolved D. Looked up from germline, CDR1 is SGHVS and CDR2 is FQNEAQ. This CDR3 spans 14 amino acids. Between the trimmed V and J ends, which lost 3 bases and 6 bases, there was a span of 15 bases. CDR3: CASSFTVQVGEQYF. The CDR3 nucleotides are TGTGCCAGCAGCTTTACGGTGCAAGTCGGCGAGCAGTACTTC.

This clone has just one count. CDR3 DNA sequence: TGTGCCAGCACCCTGGACAGGGTCGACTATGGCTACACCTTC. It codes for CASTLDRVDYGYTF. This sequence joins TRBV2 and TRBJ1-2; 8 bases fit TRBD1. Germline CDR1 SNHLY, CDR2 FYNNEI. V was clipped by 7 bases and J by 3 bases; unmatched bases: 7. The CDR3 sequence is 14 residues long.

This clone was seen only a few times. The CDR3 spells CASSKKGGPAGKNEQFF. Here the CDR3 DNA reads TGTGCCAGCAGCAAAAAGGGCGGTCCGGCGGGTAAAAATGAGCAGTTCTTC. V gene TRBV21-1 combines with J gene TRBJ2-1; TRBD2, as called in the table, went unchecked against the DNA. TRBV21-1 is a known pseudogene. The CDR3 is 17 amino acids.

The rearrangement uses TRBV5-1 and TRBJ1-1; perhaps TRBD1 as D (6 bases). V was shortened by 4 bases and J by 2 bases, with 15 bases between the two germline ends. The CDR3 sequence is 15 residues long. CDR1 and CDR2 (germline): SGHRS, YFSETQ. The CDR3 nucleotides read TGCGCCAGCAGCCCCGGGGGGGCGGAAAACACTGAAGCTTTCTTT. Protein product: CASSPGGAENTEAFF.

This chain uses TRBV15 with TRBJ1-5, with D tentatively TRBD1 (5 bases). Per germline, CDR1 LNHNV and CDR2 YYDKDF (reference sequence). The CDR3 runs 15 residues. V lost 0 bases and J 6 bases, leaving 12 bases between the germline ends. CDR3 protein: CATSRDQGGGQPQHF. CDR3 nucleotide sequence: TGTGCCACCAGCAGAGATCAGGGTGGTGGTCAGCCCCAGCATTTT.

The rearrangement uses TRBV5-5 and TRBJ1-6; D uncertain. V lost 1 base and J 8 bases, leaving 7 bases between the germline ends. CDR3 length equals 13 residues. Germline V gene lookup returns CDR1 SGHKS and CDR2 YYEKEE (reference sequence). CDR3 sequence: CASSLQRDSPLHF. CDR3 nucleotides: TGTGCCAGCAGCTTGCAGAGGGATTCACCCCTCCACTTT.

The V and J genes are TRBV28 and TRBJ2-3; 7 bases agree with TRBD1. The CDR3 consists of 18 residues. The ends lost 0 bases at V and 0 bases at J; junction bases unmatched: 9. Per germline, CDR1 MDHEN and CDR2 SYDVKM. The CDR3 DNA reads as TGTGCCAGCAGTTTATGGTTCGGGACAGAGAGAAGCACAGATACGCAGTATTTT. It translates to CASSLWFGTERSTDTQYF.

J is TRBJ2-3 and V is TRBV10-3; D is undetermined. V dropped 3 bases and J dropped 6 bases, with 7 bases sitting between them. CDR3 length: 12 amino acids. Germline V gene data show CDR1 as ENHRY and CDR2 as SYGVKD. CDR3: CAISDRADTQYF. As DNA, the CDR3 is TGTGCCATCAGTGATCGAGCCGATACGCAGTATTTT.

V usage is TRBV5-1 and J usage is TRBJ2-2; 9 bases fit TRBD2. Germline CDR1 and CDR2: SGHRS and YFSETQ. There are 15 residues in the CDR3. V shed 4 bases and J 3 bases; nucleotides not matched to a gene: 4. This CDR3 reads CASSAAGGDTGELFF. In DNA, the CDR3 is TGCGCCAGCAGCGCAGCGGGGGGAGACACCGGGGAGCTGTTTTTT. Full variable domain (rest looked up from reference TRBV5-1 and TRBJ2-2): KAGVTQTPRYLIKTRGQQVTLSCSPISGHRSVSWYQQTPGQGLQFLFEYFSETQRNKGNFPGRFSGRQFSNSRSEMNVSTLELGDSALYLCASSAAGGDTGELFFGEGSRLTVL.

Concerning this clone: One end of the junction is discordant with germline, which a read error may explain. J is TRBJ2-7 and V is TRBV7-2; perhaps TRBD2 as D (6 bases). There are 15 residues in the CDR3. Germline lookup yields CDR1 SGHTA and CDR2 FQGNSA. The CDR3 nucleotides are TGTGCCAGCAACTTATCTCCCGGGAGCGTCGGCGAGCAGTACTTC. Encoded protein: CASNLSPGSVGEQYF.

The rearrangement uses TRBV7-2 and TRBJ2-4; 7 bases fit TRBD1. Per the germline V gene, CDR1 is SGHTA and CDR2 is FQGNSA. The CDR3 is made up of 17 amino acids. With 5 bases clipped from V and 0 bases from J, the junction kept 10 bases outside the gene matches. The CDR3 protein is CASSPGQILLAKNIQYF. The CDR3 bases are TGTGCCAGCAGCCCGGGACAGATTCTTCTAGCCAAAAACATTCAGTACTTC. The entire variable domain, with the rest obtained from reference TRBV7-2 and TRBJ2-4, is as follows: GAGVSQSPSNKVTEKGKDVELRCDPISGHTALYWYRQSLGQGLEFLIYFQGNSAPDKSGLPSDRFSAERTGGSVSTLTIQRTQQEDSAVYLCASSPGQILLAKNIQYFGAGTRLSVL.

As DNA, the CDR3 is TGTGCCAGTAGTATAGGAGGCGTTTCCTACGAGCAGTACTTC. It translates to CASSIGGVSYEQYF. This chain links TRBV19 with TRBJ2-7; D gene uncertain. V lost 1 base to trimming and J lost 1 base, with 8 bases between them. Germline lookup yields CDR1 LNHDA and CDR2 SQIVND (reference sequence). The CDR3 spans 14 residues.

The chain combines TRBV29-1 with TRBJ1-1; D uncertain. The CDR3 spans 12 residues. The germline V and J ends were trimmed by 3 bases and 1 base, with 6 bases remaining between them. Germline V lookup: CDR1 SQVTM, CDR2 ANQGSEA. CDR3 DNA: TGCAGCGTTGACACTTGGAACACTGAAGCTTTCTTT. It translates to CSVDTWNTEAFF.

The chain has TRBV7-3 and TRBJ2-3; D gene unclear. Germline V lookup: CDR1 SGHTA, CDR2 FQGTGA. CDR3 length: 14 amino acids. Trimming cost V 1 base and J 2 bases, with 7 bases left between them. The CDR3 DNA is TGTGCCAGCAGCTTAAGGGCTGCCACAGATACGCAGTATTTT. Its protein product is CASSLRAATDTQYF.

This chain links TRBV4-1 with TRBJ2-1, with D perhaps matching TRBD1 (5 bases). The CDR3 extends over 17 amino acids. Trimming left V 0 bases short and J 0 bases short, with 12 bases between. Germline CDR1 reads MGHRA; CDR2 reads YSYEKL. The CDR3 DNA sequence: TGCGCCAGCAGCCAAGATCCCCAGGGTAGCTCCTACAATGAGCAGTTCTTC. Translation gives CASSQDPQGSSYNEQFF.

This rearrangement joins TRBV18 to TRBJ2-7, with 7 bases that match TRBD2. Germline V CDR1 and CDR2: KGHSH, LQKENI. Trimming at V came to 2 bases and at J to 3 bases, leaving 1 base not matched to a gene. CDR3 length equals 13 residues. CDR3: CASSPGRGYEQYF. The CDR3 DNA reads as TGTGCCAGCTCACCAGGGAGGGGCTACGAGCAGTACTTC.

The rearrangement joins TRBV5-1 to TRBJ2-5; maybe TRBD2 (6 bases). The CDR3 length is 14 residues. In germline, CDR1 is SGHRS, CDR2 YFSETQ. Deletions cut 4 bases from V and 0 bases from J, with 10 bases between. The CDR3 loop reads CASSLSGDQETQYF. The CDR3 DNA follows: TGCGCCAGCAGCCTTTCGGGGGACCAAGAGACCCAGTACTTC.

The rearrangement joins TRBV28 to TRBJ1-6, with unresolved D. CDR3 size: 16 residues. Germline CDR1 is MDHEN and CDR2 is SYDVKM. V lost 6 bases, J lost 5 bases, and 17 bases lay in between. CDR3 sequence: CASRVLAASNNSPLHF. CDR3 DNA: TGTGCCAGCAGGGTCCTGGCGGCATCCAATAATTCACCCCTCCACTTT.

The gene calls are TRBV27 and TRBJ2-7; 9 bases match TRBD1. The germline V gene has CDR1 MNHEY and CDR2 SMNVEV (reference sequence). The CDR3 sequence is 16 residues long. V lost 2 bases, J lost 5 bases, and 10 bases stayed unmatched. The CDR3 loop reads CASSLSPTGGFDEQYF. Written as DNA, the CDR3 is TGTGCCAGCAGTTTAAGCCCAACAGGGGGCTTCGACGAGCAGTACTTC.

V is TRBV6-2 or TRBV6-3 and J is TRBJ2-1, with TRBD1 matching over 7 bases. After removal of 2 bases from V and 0 bases from J, the junction contained 10 bases not matched to a gene. The CDR3 loop spans 18 amino acids. The V gene's germline CDR1 is MNHEY and CDR2 SVGEGT. CDR3 bases: TGTGCCAGCAGTTACGCAACAGGGGTGAATAGCTCCTACAATGAGCAGTTCTTC. Its translation: CASSYATGVNSSYNEQFF.